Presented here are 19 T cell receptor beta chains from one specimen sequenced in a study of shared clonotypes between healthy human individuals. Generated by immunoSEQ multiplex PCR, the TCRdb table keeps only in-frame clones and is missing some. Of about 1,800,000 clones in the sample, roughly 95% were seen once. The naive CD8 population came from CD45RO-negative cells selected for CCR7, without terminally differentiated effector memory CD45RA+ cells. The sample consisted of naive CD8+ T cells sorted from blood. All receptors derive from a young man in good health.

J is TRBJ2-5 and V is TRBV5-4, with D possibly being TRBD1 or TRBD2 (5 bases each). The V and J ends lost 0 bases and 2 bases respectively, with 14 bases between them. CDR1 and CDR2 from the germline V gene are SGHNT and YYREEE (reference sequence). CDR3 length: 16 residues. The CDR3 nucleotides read TGTGCCAGCAGCTTGGGTGGAGAGGGGAAACAAGAGACCCAGTACTTC. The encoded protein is CASSLGGEGKQETQYF.

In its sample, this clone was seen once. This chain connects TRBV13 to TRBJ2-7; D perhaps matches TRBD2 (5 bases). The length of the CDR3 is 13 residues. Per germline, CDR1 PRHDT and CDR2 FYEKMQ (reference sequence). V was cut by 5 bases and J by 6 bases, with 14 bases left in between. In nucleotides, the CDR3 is TGTGCCAGCAGCCAGCCCGTACGGGGCGAGCAGTACTTC. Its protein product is CASSQPVRGEQYF.

The CDR3 DNA sequence: TGCGCCAGCAGCCCTGCTCTGGGATACTACGAGCAGTACTTC. Amino acids: CASSPALGYYEQYF. The rearrangement links TRBV4-1 to TRBJ2-7; no firm D call. This CDR3 comprises 14 residues. V lost 4 bases and J lost 3, with 13 bases in between. Germline V gene sequence: CDR1 MGHRA, CDR2 YSYEKL.

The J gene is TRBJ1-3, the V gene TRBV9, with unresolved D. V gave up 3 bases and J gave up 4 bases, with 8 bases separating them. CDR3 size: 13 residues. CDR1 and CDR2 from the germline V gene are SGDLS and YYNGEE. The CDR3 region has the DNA TGTGCCAGCAGCGGGTCTGTGGGAAACACCATATATTTT. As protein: CASSGSVGNTIYF.

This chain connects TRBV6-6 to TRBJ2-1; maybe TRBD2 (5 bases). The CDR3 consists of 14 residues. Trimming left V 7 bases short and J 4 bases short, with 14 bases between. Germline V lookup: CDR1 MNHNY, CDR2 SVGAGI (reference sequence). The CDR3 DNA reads TGTGCCAGCAATTCAAACGGGAATTACAATGAGCAGTTCTTC. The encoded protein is CASNSNGNYNEQFF.

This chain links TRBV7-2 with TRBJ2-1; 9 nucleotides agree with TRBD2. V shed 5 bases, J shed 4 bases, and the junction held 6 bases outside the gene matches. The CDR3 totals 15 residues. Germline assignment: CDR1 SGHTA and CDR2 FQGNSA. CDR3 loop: CASSKGTSRYNEQFF. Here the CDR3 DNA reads TGTGCCAGCAGCAAGGGGACTAGCAGATACAATGAGCAGTTCTTC.

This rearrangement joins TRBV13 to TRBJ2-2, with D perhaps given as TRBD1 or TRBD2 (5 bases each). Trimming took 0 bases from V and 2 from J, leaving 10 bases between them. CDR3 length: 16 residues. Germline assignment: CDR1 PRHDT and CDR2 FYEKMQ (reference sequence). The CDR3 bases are TGTGCCAGCAGCTTAGGCGGGGCCCTCAACACCGGGGAGCTGTTTTTT. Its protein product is CASSLGGALNTGELFF. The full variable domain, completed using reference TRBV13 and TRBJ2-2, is AAGVIQSPRHLIKEKRETATLKCYPIPRHDTVYWYQQGPGQDPQFLISFYEKMQSDKGSIPDRFSAQQFSDYHSELNMSSLELGDSALYFCASSLGGALNTGELFFGEGSRLTVL.

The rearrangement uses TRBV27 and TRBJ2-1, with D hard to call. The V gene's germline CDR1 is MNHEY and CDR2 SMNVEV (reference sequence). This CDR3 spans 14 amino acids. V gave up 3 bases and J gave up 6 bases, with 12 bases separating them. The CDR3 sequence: CASSFSGSVNEQFF. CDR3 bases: TGTGCCAGCAGTTTCTCCGGATCCGTCAATGAGCAGTTCTTC.

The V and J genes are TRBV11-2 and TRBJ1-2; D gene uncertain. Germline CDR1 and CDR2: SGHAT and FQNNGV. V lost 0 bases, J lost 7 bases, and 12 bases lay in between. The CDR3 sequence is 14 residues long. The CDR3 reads CASSLDPGLGGYTF. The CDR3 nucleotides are TGTGCCAGCAGCTTAGATCCGGGATTGGGTGGCTACACCTTC.

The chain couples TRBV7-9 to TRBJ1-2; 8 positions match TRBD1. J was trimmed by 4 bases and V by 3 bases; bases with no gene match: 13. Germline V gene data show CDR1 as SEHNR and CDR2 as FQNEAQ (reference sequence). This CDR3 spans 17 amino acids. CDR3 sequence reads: CASSFPTGQVIFYGYTF. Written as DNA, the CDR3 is TGTGCCAGCAGCTTCCCGACGGGACAGGTTATCTTCTATGGCTACACCTTC.

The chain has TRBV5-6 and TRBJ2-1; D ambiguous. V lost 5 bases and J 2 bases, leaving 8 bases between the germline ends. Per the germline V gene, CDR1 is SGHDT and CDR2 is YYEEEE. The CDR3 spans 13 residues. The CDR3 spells CASSSATYNEQFF. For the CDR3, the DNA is TGTGCCAGCAGTTCCGCTACCTACAATGAGCAGTTCTTC.

The CDR3 region has the DNA TGCGCCAGCAGCCCCGGAGCGGGGAGGCAGAACGAGCAGTACTTC. This sequence encodes CASSPGAGRQNEQYF. This chain uses TRBV5-1 with TRBJ2-7; 7 bases align to TRBD2. Germline loops: CDR1 SGHRS, CDR2 YFSETQ. The CDR3 spans 15 residues. V trimming: 4 bases; J trimming: 5 bases; junction bases outside the gene matches: 12.

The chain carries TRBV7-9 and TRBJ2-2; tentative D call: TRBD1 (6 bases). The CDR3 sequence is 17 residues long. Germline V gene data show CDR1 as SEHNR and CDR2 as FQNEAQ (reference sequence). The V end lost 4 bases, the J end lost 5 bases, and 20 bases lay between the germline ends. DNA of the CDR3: TGTGCCAGCAGCTCTCACGTAGGGTACAGGGTAACCGGGGAGCTGTTTTTT. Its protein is CASSSHVGYRVTGELFF.

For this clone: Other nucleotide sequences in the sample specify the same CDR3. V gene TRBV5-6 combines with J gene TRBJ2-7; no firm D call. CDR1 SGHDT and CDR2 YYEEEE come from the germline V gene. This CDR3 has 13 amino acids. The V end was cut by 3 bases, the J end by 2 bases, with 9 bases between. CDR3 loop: CASSWGTTYEQYF. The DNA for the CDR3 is TGTGCCAGCAGCTGGGGAACCACCTACGAGCAGTACTTC. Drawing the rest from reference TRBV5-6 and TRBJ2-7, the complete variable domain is DAGVTQSPTHLIKTRGQQVTLRCSPKSGHDTVSWYQQALGQGPQFIFQYYEEEERQRGNFPDRFSGHQFPNYSSELNVNALLLGDSALYLCASSWGTTYEQYFGPGTRLTVT.

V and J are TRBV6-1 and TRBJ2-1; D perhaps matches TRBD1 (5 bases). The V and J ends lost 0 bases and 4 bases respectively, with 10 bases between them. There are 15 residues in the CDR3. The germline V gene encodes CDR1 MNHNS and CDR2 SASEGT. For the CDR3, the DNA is TGTGCCAGCAGTGAAGCATGGCAGGGTTACAATGAGCAGTTCTTC. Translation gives CASSEAWQGYNEQFF.

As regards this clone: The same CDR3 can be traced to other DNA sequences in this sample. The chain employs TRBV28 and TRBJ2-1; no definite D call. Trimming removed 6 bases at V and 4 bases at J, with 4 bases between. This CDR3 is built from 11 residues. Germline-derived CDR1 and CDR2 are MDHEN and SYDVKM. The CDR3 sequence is CASSRYNEQFF. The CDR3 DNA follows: TGTGCCAGCAGCCGTTACAATGAGCAGTTCTTC.

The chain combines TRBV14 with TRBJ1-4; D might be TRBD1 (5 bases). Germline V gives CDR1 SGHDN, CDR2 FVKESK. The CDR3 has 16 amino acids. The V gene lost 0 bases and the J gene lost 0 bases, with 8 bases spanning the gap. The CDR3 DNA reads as TGTGCCAGCAGCCAAGACGGGGCGGCAACTAATGAAAAACTGTTTTTT. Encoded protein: CASSQDGAATNEKLFF.

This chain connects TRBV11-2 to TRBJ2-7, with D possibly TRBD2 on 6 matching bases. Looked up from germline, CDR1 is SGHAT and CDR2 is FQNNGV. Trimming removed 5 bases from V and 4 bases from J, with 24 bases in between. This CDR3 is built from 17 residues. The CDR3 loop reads CASSGGPTAATGYEQYF. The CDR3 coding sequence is TGTGCCAGCAGCGGAGGGCCGACGGCAGCCACGGGGTACGAGCAGTACTTC.

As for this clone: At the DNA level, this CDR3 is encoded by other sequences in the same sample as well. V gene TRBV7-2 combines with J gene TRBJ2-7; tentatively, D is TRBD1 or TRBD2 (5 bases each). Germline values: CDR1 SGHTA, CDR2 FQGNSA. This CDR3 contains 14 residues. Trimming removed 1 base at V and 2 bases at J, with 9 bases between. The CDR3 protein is CASSLVGTAYEQYF. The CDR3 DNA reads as TGTGCCAGCAGCTTAGTTGGGACGGCCTACGAGCAGTACTTC.